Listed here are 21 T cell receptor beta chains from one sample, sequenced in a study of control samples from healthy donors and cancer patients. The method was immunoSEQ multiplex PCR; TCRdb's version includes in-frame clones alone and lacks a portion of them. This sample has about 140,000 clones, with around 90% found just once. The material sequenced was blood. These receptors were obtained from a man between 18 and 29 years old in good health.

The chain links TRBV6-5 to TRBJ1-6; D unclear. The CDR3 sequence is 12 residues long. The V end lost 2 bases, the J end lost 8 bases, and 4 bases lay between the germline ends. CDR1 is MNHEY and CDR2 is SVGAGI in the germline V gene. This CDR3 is CASSYRDSPLHF. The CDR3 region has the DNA TGTGCCAGCAGTTACAGGGATTCACCCCTCCACTTT.

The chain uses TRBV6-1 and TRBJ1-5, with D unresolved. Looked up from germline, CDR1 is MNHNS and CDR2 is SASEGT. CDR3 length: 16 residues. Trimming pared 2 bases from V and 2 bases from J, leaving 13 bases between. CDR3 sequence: CASSEPVWQRNQPQHF. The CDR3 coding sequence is TGTGCCAGCAGTGAACCGGTTTGGCAACGCAATCAGCCCCAGCATTTT.

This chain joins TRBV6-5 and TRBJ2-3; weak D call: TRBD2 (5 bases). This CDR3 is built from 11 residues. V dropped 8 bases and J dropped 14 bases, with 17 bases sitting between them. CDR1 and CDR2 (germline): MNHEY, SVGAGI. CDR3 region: CASGVGGRWYF. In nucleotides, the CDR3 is TGTGCCAGCGGGGTCGGTGGGAGATGGTATTTT.

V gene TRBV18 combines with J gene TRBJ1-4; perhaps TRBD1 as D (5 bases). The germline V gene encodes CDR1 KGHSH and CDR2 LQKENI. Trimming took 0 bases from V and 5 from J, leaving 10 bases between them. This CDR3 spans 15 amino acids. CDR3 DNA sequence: TGTGCCAGCTCACCACCCGGGACCGGAAATGAAAAACTGTTTTTT. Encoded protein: CASSPPGTGNEKLFF.

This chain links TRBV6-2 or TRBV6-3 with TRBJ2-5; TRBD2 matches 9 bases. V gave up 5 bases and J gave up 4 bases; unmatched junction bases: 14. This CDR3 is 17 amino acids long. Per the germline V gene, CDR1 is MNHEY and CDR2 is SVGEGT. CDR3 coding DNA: TGTGCCAGCAGTCGCGACCCCGGTTCTAGCGGGGTAGAGACCCAGTACTTC. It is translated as CASSRDPGSSGVETQYF.

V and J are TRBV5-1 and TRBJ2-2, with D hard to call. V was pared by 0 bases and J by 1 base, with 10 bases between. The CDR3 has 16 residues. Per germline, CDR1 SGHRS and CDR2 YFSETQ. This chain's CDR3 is CASSLAPGLNTGELFF. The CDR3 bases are TGCGCCAGCAGCTTGGCTCCAGGCCTGAACACCGGGGAGCTGTTTTTT. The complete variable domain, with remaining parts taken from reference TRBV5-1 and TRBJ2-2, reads KAGVTQTPRYLIKTRGQQVTLSCSPISGHRSVSWYQQTPGQGLQFLFEYFSETQRNKGNFPGRFSGRQFSNSRSEMNVSTLELGDSALYLCASSLAPGLNTGELFFGEGSRLTVL.

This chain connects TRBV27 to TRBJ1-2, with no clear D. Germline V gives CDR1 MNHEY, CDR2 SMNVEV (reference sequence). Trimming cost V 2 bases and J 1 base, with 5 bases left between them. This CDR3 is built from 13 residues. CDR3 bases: TGTGCCAGCAGTTTAAAGGTTAACTATGGCTACACCTTC. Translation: CASSLKVNYGYTF.

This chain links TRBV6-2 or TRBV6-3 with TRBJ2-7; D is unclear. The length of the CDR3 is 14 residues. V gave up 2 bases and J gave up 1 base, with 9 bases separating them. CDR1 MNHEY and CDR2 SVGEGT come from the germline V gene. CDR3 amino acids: CASSYRAVSYEQYF. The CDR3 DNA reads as TGTGCCAGCAGTTACCGGGCTGTTTCCTACGAGCAGTACTTC.

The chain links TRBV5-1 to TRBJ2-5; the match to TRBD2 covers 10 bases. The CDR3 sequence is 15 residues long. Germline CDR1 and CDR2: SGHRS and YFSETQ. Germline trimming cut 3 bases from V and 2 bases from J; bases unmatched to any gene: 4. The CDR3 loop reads CASSSGTSEQETQYF. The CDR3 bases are TGCGCCAGCAGCTCCGGGACTAGCGAACAAGAGACCCAGTACTTC.

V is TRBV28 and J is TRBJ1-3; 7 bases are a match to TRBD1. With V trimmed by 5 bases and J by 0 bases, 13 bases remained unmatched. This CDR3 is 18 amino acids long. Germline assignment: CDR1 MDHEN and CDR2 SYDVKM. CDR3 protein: CASSPPPGQASSGNTIYF. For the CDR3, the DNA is TGTGCCAGCAGTCCGCCCCCCGGACAGGCGTCCTCTGGAAACACCATATATTTT.

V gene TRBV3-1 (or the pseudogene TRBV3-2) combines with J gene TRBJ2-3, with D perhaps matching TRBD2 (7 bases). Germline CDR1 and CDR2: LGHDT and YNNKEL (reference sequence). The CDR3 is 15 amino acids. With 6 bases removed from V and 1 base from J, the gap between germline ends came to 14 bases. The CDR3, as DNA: TGTGCCAGCAGACAGGGCGGGGGTGGCACAGATACGCAGTATTTT. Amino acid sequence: CASRQGGGGTDTQYF.

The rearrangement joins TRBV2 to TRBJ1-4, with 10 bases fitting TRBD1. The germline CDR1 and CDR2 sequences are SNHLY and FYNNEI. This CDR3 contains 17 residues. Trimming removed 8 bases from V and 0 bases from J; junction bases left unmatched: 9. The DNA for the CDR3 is TGTGCCAGCGGACCGGGACAGGGGCCAACAACTAATGAAAAACTGTTTTTT. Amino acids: CASGPGQGPTTNEKLFF. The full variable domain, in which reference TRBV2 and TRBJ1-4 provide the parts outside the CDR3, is EPEVTQTPSHQVTQMGQEVILRCVPISNHLYFYWYRQILGQKVEFLVSFYNNEISEKSEIFDDQFSVERPDGSNFTLKIRSTKLEDSAMYFCASGPGQGPTTNEKLFFGSGTQLSVL.

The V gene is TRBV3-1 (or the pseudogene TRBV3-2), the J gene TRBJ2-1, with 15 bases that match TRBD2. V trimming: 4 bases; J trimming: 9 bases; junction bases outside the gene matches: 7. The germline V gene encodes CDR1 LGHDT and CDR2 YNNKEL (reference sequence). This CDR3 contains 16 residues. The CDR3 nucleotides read TGTGCCAGCAGCCCATGGACTAGCGGGGGGGCGGGTGAGCAGTTCTTC. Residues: CASSPWTSGGAGEQFF.

The CDR3 bases are TGTGCCAGCAGCCCGGGTAAAGGGGGCGGCACTGAAGCTTTCTTT. Its translation is CASSPGKGGGTEAFF. The chain carries TRBV5-4 and TRBJ1-1, with 7 bases identical to TRBD1. Germline CDR1 and CDR2: SGHNT and YYREEE (reference sequence). The CDR3 totals 15 residues. With 4 bases clipped from V and 4 bases from J, the junction kept 10 bases outside the gene matches.

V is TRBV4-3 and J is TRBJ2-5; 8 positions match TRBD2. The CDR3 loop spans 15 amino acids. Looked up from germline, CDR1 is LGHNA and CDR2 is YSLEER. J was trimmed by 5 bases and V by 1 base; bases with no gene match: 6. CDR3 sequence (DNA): TGCGCCAGCAGCCAAGTGTGGGCGGGGGGTGAGACCCAGTACTTC. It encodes CASSQVWAGGETQYF.

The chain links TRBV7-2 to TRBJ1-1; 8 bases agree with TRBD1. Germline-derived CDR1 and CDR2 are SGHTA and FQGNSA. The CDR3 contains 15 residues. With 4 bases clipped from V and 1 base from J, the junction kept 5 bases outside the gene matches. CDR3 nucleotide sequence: TGTGCCAGCAGCTCCCTTGGACAGGGGAACACTGAAGCTTTCTTT. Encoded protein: CASSSLGQGNTEAFF.

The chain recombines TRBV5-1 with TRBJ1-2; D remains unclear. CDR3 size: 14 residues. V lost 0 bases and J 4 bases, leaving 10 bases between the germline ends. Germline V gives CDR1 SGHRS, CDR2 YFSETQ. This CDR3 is CASSLEAASYGYTF. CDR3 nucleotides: TGCGCCAGCAGCTTGGAGGCAGCGAGCTATGGCTACACCTTC.

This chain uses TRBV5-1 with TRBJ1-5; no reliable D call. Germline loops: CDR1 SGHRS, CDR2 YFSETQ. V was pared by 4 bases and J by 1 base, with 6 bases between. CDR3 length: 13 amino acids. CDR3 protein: CASSQDSNQPQHF. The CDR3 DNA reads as TGCGCCAGCAGCCAGGACAGCAATCAGCCCCAGCATTTT. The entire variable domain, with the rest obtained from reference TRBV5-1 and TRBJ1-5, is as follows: KAGVTQTPRYLIKTRGQQVTLSCSPISGHRSVSWYQQTPGQGLQFLFEYFSETQRNKGNFPGRFSGRQFSNSRSEMNVSTLELGDSALYLCASSQDSNQPQHFGDGTRLSIL.

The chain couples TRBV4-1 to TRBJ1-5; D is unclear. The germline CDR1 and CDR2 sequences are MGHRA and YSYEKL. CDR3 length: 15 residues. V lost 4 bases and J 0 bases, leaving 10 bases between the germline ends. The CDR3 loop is CASSPLGYSNQPQHF. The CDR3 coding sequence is TGCGCCAGCAGCCCCCTAGGTTATAGCAATCAGCCCCAGCATTTT.

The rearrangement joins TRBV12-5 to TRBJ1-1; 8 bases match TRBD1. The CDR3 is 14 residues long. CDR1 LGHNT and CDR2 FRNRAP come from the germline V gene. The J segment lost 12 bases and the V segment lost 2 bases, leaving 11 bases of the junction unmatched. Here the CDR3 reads CASGLSPRTGRTFF. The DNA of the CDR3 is TGTGCTAGTGGTTTGTCTCCCAGGACAGGGAGAACTTTCTTT.

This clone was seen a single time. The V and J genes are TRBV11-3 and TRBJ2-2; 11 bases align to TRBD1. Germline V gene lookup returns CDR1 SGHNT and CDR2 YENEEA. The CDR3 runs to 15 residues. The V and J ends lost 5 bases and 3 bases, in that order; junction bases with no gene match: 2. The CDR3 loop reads CASSRTGGDTGELFF. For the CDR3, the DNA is TGTGCCAGCAGCCGGACAGGGGGCGACACCGGGGAGCTGTTTTTT.